The present T cell receptor beta chain was sequenced within a study of identical twins. General study findings and limits: Abundant cord blood beta clonotypes carried fewer insertions; memory repertoires showed none. Findings depended on cross-sectional statistics rather than tracking the same donors. Less excess twin sharing appeared in beta out-of-frame sequences. There was more out-of-frame TCR alpha sharing in monozygotic twins than models estimated.

Each CDR3 protein gets one entry after TCRdb re-called the 5' RACE reads with MiXCR. The sample consists of 1.5 million to 2 million distinct CDR3 sequences, less than 35% of them appearing once. Deletions cut 1 base from V and 7 bases from J, with 8 bases between. The CDR3 has 12 amino acids. Germline V gene sequence: CDR1 LGHDT, CDR2 YNNKEL (reference sequence). This clonotype has more than one count but fewer than ten. The antigen remains undetermined. The sequence was obtained from a newborn girl in good health. V usage is TRBV3-1 and J usage is TRBJ2-7; D is unresolved. The sequenced material came from cord blood. CDR3 sequence: CASSQAPREQYF. CDR3 bases: TGTGCCAGCAGCCAAGCCCCTCGGGAGCAGTACTTC.